A selection of T cell receptor beta chains follows, all from one sample in a study of T cells after posttransplantation cyclophosphamide. Sequenced by immunoSEQ multiplex PCR; TCRdb stores in-frame clones only, minus some. The table lists roughly 20,000 clones, 70% to 85% of them singletons. Here the sequenced sample was PBMCs, taken after an allogeneic stem cell transplant with post-transplant cyclophosphamide. The receptors were sampled from a male patient aged 25-45 years who received an allogeneic stem cell transplant from a related donor, was CMV-positive, and had acute GVHD only. Some T cells here may be from the graft donor. The CDR3 runs from the conserved cysteine through the conserved F or W. The D gene is left open where the match is weak. Clone size appears in some rows only: once, few, many, or a class for an expanded clone.

TGTGCCAGCTCACCAGTCAGGGGGCTTAACTATGGCTACACCTTC,CASSPVRGLNYGYTF,TRBV18,TRBD1,TRBJ1-2,.
TGTGCCAGCAAAGAACAGGGGGCGAGTACTGAAGCTTTCTTT,CASKEQGASTEAFF,TRBV6-4,TRBD1,TRBJ1-1,once
TGCGCCAGCAGTGAGTCTAGAGGGGGTTACGAGCAGTACTTC,CASSESRGGYEQYF,TRBV10-1,.,TRBJ2-7,.
TGTGCCATCAGTGCGGCTAGCGGGGAGACCCAGTACTTC,CAISAASGETQYF,TRBV10-3,TRBD2,TRBJ2-5,.
TGTGCCAGCAGCCGGGACAGGGCGCGCGGAAACACCATATATTTT,CASSRDRARGNTIYF,TRBV11-2,TRBD1,TRBJ1-3,.
TGTGCCAGCTCTTCCTTCGGGGAAACTGAAGCTTTCTTT,CASSSFGETEAFF,TRBV18,.,TRBJ1-1,.
TGTGCCAGCAGCGTAACGGTGGGGCTTGGCACAGATACGCAGTATTTT,CASSVTVGLGTDTQYF,TRBV9,.,TRBJ2-3,.
TGTGCCAGCAGCTCGGGTAGGGGGCTTTACGGGGAGCTGTTTTTT,CASSSGRGLYGELFF,TRBV7-6,TRBD1,TRBJ2-2,.
TGTGCCAGCAGTGCCGGGACAGCTCTCCGGGAGACCCAGTACTTC,CASSAGTALRETQYF,TRBV6-1,TRBD1,TRBJ2-5,few
TGTGCCAGCAGCCCAATGGACAGTCTCGGGGTGAATGAGCAGTTCTTC,CASSPMDSLGVNEQFF,TRBV7-8,.,TRBJ2-1,.
TGTGCCAGCAGTGAAAGACTAGCGGGGGGGGATACGCAGTATTTT,CASSERLAGGDTQYF,TRBV25-1,TRBD2,TRBJ2-3,once
TGTGCCAGTAAACCCGGGACTAGTAGCACAGATACGCAGTATTTT,CASKPGTSSTDTQYF,TRBV19,TRBD2,TRBJ2-3,.
TGTGCCAGCAGCTTAGTCGAGGGTCTCGAGCAGTACTTC,CASSLVEGLEQYF,TRBV7-2,.,TRBJ2-7,once
TGTGCCAGCAGCCTTCCATCGACAGCGAGGGAGACCCAGTACTTC,CASSLPSTARETQYF,TRBV28,.,TRBJ2-5,.
TGCGCCAGCAGCTCGTTACTAGCGGGGGGGCAGCAGGAGACCCAGTACTTC,CASSSLLAGGQQETQYF,TRBV5-1,TRBD2,TRBJ2-5,.
TGTGCCAGCAGCTTAGCGGTAGCGGGGGTAGGTGAAAAACTGTTTTTT,CASSLAVAGVGEKLFF,TRBV7-2,.,TRBJ1-4,.
TGTGCCACCAGCAAAGGACAGACAACTAATGAAAAACTGTTTTTT,CATSKGQTTNEKLFF,TRBV15,.,TRBJ1-4,once
TGTGCCAGCAGCGCGGACAGGGCGAGCACTGAAGCTTTCTTT,CASSADRASTEAFF,TRBV2,TRBD1,TRBJ1-1,few
TGTGCCAGCAGTCGTCGGGAGTCCACTGAAGCTTTCTTT,CASSRRESTEAFF,TRBV6-5,.,TRBJ1-1,.
TGCACCAGCAGCGGGACTAGCGGGGGGGCTCCAGATACGCAGTATTTT,CTSSGTSGGAPDTQYF,TRBV1,.,TRBJ2-3,.
TGCGCCAGCAGCCAAGGGACTACGAGGTCTCGGGGCTACACCTTC,CASSQGTTRSRGYTF,TRBV4-1,.,TRBJ1-2,medium-sized
TGTGCCAGCAGCCAAAGGTTGACTAGCGGATTCTACGAGCAGTACTTC,CASSQRLTSGFYEQYF,TRBV4-2,TRBD2,TRBJ2-7,once
TGTGCCAGCAGTTTATGGAGTCAGGGTCAAGAGACCCAGTACTTC,CASSLWSQGQETQYF,TRBV27,.,TRBJ2-5,.
TGTGCCAGCAGCCCGGGACAGTTCAATCAGCCCCAGCATTTT,CASSPGQFNQPQHF,TRBV14,TRBD1,TRBJ1-5,.